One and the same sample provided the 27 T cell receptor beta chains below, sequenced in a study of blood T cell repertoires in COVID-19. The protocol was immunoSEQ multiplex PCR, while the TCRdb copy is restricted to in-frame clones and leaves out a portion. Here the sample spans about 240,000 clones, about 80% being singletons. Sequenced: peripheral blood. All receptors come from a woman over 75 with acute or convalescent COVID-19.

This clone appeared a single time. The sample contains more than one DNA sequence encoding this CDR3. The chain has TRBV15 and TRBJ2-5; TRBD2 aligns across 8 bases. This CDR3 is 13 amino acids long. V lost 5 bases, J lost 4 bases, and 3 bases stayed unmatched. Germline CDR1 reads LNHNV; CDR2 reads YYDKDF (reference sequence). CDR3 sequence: CATSSSGGETQYF. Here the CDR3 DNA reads TGTGCCACCAGCTCGAGCGGGGGAGAGACCCAGTACTTC.

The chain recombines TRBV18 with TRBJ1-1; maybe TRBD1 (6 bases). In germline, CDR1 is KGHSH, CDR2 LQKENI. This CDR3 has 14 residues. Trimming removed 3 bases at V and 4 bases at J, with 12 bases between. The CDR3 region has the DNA TGTGCCAGCTCACCTTTAGGGGGTAGCACTGAAGCTTTCTTT. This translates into CASSPLGGSTEAFF.

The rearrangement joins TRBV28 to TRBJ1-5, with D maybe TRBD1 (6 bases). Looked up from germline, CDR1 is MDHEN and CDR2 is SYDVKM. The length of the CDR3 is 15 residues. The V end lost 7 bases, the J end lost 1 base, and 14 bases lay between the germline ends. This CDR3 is CASNLQGKSNQPQHF. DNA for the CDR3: TGTGCCAGCAACTTACAGGGAAAGAGCAATCAGCCCCAGCATTTT.

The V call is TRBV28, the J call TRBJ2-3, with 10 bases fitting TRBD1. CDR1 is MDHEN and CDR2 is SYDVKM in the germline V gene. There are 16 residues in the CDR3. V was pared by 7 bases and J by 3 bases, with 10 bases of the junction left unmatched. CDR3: CASTPRGTGETDTQYF. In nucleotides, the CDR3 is TGTGCCAGCACCCCGCGGGGGACAGGGGAAACAGATACGCAGTATTTT. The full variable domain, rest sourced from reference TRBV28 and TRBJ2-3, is DVKVTQSSRYLVKRTGEKVFLECVQDMDHENMFWYRQDPGLGLRLIYFSYDVKMKEKGDIPEGYSVSREKKERFSLILESASTNQTSMYLCASTPRGTGETDTQYFGPGTRLTVL.

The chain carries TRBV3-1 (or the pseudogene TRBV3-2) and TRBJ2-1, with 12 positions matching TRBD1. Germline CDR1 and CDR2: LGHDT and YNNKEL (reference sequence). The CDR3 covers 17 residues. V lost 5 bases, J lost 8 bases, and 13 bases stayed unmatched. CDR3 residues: CASSYGTGGQALDEQFF. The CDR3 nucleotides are TGTGCCAGCAGCTATGGGACAGGGGGCCAGGCTTTGGATGAGCAGTTCTTC.

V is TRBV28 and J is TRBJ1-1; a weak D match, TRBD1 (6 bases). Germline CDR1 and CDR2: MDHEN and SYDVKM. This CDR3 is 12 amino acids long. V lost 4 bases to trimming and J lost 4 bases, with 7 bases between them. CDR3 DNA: TGTGCCAGCAGTTACAGGGCCACTGAAGCTTTCTTT. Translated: CASSYRATEAFF.

The DNA of the CDR3 is TGTGCCAGCAGAGGTTCAATGGGGGGGCTCGTGAACACTGAAGCTTTCTTT. Translated, it gives CASRGSMGGLVNTEAFF. The chain carries TRBV27 and TRBJ1-1; weak D call: TRBD1 (6 bases). Between the trimmed V and J ends, which lost 6 bases and 0 bases, there was a span of 20 bases. In germline, CDR1 is MNHEY, CDR2 SMNVEV (reference sequence). The CDR3 is 17 amino acids.

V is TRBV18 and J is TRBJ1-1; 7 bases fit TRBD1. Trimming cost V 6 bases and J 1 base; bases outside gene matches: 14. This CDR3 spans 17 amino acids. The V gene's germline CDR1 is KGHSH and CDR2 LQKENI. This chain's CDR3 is CASSYNSKRTGNTEAFF. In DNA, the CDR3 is TGTGCCAGCTCCTATAACTCCAAAAGGACAGGGAACACTGAAGCTTTCTTT.

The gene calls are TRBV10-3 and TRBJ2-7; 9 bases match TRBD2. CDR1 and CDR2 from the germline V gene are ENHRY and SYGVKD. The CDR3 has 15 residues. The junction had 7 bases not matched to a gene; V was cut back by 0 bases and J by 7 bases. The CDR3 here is CAISESRRGGGEQYF. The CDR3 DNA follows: TGTGCCATCAGTGAGTCGAGGCGGGGGGGAGGTGAGCAGTACTTC.

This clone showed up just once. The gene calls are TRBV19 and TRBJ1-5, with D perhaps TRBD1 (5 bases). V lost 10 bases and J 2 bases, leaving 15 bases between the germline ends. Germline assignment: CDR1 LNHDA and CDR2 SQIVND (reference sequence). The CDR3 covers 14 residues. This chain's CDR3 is CATYQGWGNQPQHF. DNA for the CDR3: TGTGCCACCTACCAGGGTTGGGGCAATCAGCCCCAGCATTTT. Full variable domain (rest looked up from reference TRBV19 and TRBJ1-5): DGGITQSPKYLFRKEGQNVTLSCEQNLNHDAMYWYRQDPGQGLRLIYYSQIVNDFQKGDIAEGYSVSREKKESFPLTVTSAQKNPTAFYLCATYQGWGNQPQHFGDGTRLSIL.

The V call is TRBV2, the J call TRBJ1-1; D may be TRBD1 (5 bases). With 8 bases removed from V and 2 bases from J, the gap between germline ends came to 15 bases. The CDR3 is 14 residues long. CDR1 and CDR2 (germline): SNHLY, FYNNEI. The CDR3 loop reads CASRRTGLNTEAFF. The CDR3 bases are TGTGCCAGCCGTAGAACAGGCTTAAACACTGAAGCTTTCTTT.

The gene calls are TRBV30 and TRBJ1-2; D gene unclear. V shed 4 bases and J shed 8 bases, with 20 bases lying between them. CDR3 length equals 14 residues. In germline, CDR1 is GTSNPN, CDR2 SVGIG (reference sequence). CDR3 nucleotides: TGTGCCTGGAATCTGCGGGCCCAAACGGACGGCTACACCTTC. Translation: CAWNLRAQTDGYTF.

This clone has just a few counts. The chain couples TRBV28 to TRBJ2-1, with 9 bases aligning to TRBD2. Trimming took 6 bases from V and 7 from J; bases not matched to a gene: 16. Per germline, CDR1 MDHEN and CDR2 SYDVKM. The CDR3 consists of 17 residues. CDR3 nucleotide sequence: TGTGCCAGCAGCTCTACCGGACGGGCGGCGGGGGGGAATGAGCAGTTCTTC. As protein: CASSSTGRAAGGNEQFF.

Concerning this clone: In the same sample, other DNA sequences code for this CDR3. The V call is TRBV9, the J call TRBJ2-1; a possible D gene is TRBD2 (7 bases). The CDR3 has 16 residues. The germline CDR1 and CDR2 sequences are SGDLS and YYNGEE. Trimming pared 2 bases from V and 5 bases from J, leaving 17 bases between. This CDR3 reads CASSVALRGGDNEQFF. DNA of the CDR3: TGTGCCAGCAGCGTGGCCTTGAGGGGGGGCGACAATGAGCAGTTCTTC.

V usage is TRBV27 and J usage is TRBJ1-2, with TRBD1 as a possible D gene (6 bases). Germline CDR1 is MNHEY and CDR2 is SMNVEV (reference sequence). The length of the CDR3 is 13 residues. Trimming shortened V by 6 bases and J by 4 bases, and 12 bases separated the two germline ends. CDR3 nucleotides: TGTGCCAGCAGCACACAGGGAATCTATGGCTACACCTTC. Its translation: CASSTQGIYGYTF.

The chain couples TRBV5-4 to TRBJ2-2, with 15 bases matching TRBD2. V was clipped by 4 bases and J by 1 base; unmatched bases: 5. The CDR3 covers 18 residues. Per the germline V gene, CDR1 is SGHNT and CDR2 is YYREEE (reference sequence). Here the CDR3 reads CASSPGLAGGMNTGELFF. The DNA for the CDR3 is TGTGCCAGCAGCCCGGGACTAGCGGGGGGCATGAACACCGGGGAGCTGTTTTTT. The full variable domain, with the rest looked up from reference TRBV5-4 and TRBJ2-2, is ETGVTQSPTHLIKTRGQQVTLRCSSQSGHNTVSWYQQALGQGPQFIFQYYREEENGRGNFPPRFSGLQFPNYSSELNVNALELDDSALYLCASSPGLAGGMNTGELFFGEGSRLTVL.

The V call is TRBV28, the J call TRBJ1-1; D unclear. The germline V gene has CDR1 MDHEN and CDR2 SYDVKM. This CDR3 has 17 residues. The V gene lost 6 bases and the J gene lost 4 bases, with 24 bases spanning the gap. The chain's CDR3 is CASSLGVVGLLITEAFF. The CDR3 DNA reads TGTGCCAGCAGCCTCGGGGTTGTCGGTCTCCTTATCACTGAAGCTTTCTTT.

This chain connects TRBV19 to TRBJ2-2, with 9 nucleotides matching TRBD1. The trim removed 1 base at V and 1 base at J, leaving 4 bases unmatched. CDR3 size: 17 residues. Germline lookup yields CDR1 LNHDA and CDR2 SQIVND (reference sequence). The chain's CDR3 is CASSIGTGVGNTGELFF. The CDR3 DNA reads TGTGCCAGTAGTATAGGGACAGGGGTGGGGAACACCGGGGAGCTGTTTTTT.

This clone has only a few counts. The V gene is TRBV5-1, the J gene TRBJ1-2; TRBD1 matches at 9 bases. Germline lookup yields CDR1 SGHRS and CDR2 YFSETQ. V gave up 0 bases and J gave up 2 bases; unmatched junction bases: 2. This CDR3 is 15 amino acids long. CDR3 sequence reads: CASSLGGTGNYGYTF. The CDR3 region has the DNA TGCGCCAGCAGCTTGGGTGGGACAGGGAACTATGGCTACACCTTC.

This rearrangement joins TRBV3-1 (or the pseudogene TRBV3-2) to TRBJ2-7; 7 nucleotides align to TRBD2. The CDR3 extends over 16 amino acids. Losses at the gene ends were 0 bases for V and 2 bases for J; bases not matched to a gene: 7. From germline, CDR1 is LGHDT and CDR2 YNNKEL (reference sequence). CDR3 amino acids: CASSQELPGGTYEQYF. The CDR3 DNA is TGTGCCAGCAGCCAAGAGCTTCCCGGGGGGACCTACGAGCAGTACTTC.

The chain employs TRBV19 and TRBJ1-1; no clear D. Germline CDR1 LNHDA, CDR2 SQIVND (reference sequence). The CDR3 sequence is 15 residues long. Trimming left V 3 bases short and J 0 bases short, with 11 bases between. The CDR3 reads CASSIYGPMNTEAFF. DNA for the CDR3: TGTGCCAGTAGTATTTATGGGCCGATGAACACTGAAGCTTTCTTT.

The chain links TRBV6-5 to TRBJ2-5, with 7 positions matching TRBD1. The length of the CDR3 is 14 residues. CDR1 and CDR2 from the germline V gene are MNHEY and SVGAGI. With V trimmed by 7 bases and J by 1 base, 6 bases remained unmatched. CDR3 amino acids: CASNNRGPQETQYF. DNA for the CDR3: TGTGCCAGCAACAACAGGGGTCCCCAAGAGACCCAGTACTTC.

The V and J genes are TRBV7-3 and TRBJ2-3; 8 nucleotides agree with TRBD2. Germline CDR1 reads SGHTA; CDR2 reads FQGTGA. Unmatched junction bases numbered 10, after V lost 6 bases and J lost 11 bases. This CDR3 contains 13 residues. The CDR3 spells CASSSSGSGGQYF. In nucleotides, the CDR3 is TGTGCCAGCAGTTCGAGTGGGAGCGGGGGGCAGTATTTT.

CDR3 DNA sequence: TGTGCCAGCAGCCTCAGATTAGCGGGGTTCTCCTACGAGCAGTACTTC. The encoded protein is CASSLRLAGFSYEQYF. V and J are TRBV11-1 and TRBJ2-7; 8 nucleotides agree with TRBD2. The ends lost 5 bases at V and 0 bases at J; junction bases unmatched: 9. This CDR3 has 16 residues. CDR1 and CDR2 from the germline V gene are SGHAT and FQDESV (reference sequence).

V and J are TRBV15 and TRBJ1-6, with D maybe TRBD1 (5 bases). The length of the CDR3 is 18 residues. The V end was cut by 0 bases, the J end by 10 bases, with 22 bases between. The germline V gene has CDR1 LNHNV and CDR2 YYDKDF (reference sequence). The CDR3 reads CATSRELPGRGPNSPLHF. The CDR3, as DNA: TGTGCCACCAGCAGAGAACTTCCCGGGCGGGGCCCTAACTCACCCCTCCACTTT.

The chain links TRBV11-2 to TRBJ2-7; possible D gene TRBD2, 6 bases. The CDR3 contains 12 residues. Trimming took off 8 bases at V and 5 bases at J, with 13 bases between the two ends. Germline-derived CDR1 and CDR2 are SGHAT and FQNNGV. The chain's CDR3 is CASAGSGNEQYF. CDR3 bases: TGTGCCAGCGCGGGATCTGGCAACGAGCAGTACTTC.

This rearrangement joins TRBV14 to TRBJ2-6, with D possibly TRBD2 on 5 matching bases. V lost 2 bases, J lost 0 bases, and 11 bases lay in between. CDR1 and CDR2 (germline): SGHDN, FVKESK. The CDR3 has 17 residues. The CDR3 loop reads CASSQTGFLSGANVLTF. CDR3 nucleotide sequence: TGTGCCAGCAGCCAAACGGGGTTCCTCTCTGGGGCCAACGTCCTGACTTTC. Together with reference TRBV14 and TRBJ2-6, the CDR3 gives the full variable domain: EAGVTQFPSHSVIEKGQTVTLRCDPISGHDNLYWYRRVMGKEIKFLLHFVKESKQDESGMPNNRFLAERTGGTYSTLKVQPAELEDSGVYFCASSQTGFLSGANVLTFGAGSRLTVL.